This is a list of T cell receptor beta chains from one sample in a study of OX40 agonist ivuxolimab in advanced cancers. Produced via immunoSEQ multiplex PCR; TCRdb's table is partial and in-frame only. The sample lists some 97,000 clones, around nine tenths occurring once. Sequences were derived from CD4+ or CD8+ T cells sorted from blood, sampled in a trial of the OX40 agonist ivuxolimab. The receptors shown here come from an adult with an advanced solid tumor such as melanoma, head and neck, liver or kidney cancer. Each CDR3 is given with its conserved first and last residue. D genes are given only for firm matches. Clone sizes are given selectively: once, few, many, or a class where the clone is expanded.

D gene	V gene	clone size	J gene	CDR3 DNA	CDR3 protein
NA	TRBV15	NA	TRBJ1-5	TGTGCCACCAGCAGACCAACAGGGAGCAATCAGCCCCAGCATTTT	CATSRPTGSNQPQHF
TRBD1	TRBV29-1	NA	TRBJ2-7	TGCAGCGCTATCACAGGGGTCGTTTACGAGCAGTACTTC	CSAITGVVYEQYF
NA	TRBV7-9	NA	TRBJ1-2	TGTGCCAGCAGCTTGGAGGCCCTTGGGGAGGGCTACACCTTC	CASSLEALGEGYTF
NA	TRBV15	NA	TRBJ2-7	TGTGCCACCAGCGGCGGCCCTGGGGCGGGGCTCGACTACGAGCAGTACTTC	CATSGGPGAGLDYEQYF
TRBD2	TRBV19	NA	TRBJ2-1	TGTGCCAGTAGTAATCATCGAGCGGGGAACTCCTACAATGAGCAGTTCTTC	CASSNHRAGNSYNEQFF
NA	TRBV7-9	NA	TRBJ2-1	TGTGCCAGCAGCTTACGCGGACAGTCCTACAATGAGCAGTTCTTC	CASSLRGQSYNEQFF
NA	TRBV5-1	once	TRBJ1-1	TGCGCCAGCAGCGCCGAAGGGAGAAACACTGAAGCTTTCTTT	CASSAEGRNTEAFF
TRBD1	TRBV5-1	once	TRBJ2-3	TGCGCCAGCAGCTTTTCCGGGACAGGGGGCACAGATACGCAGTATTTT	CASSFSGTGGTDTQYF
TRBD1	TRBV6-5	NA	TRBJ2-3	TGTGCCAGCAGTCCCGGACAGGGGATGATAGATACGCAGTATTTT	CASSPGQGMIDTQYF
TRBD2	TRBV9	NA	TRBJ2-5	TGTGCCAGCAGCGTAGGAGGGACTAGCGGCCTCCAAGAGACCCAGTACTTC	CASSVGGTSGLQETQYF
NA	TRBV5-1	NA	TRBJ2-7	TGCGCCAGCAGCTCGACAGGTGACTACGAGCAGTACTTC	CASSSTGDYEQYF
NA	TRBV7-9	NA	TRBJ1-5	TGTGCCAGCAGCTGGGGGGAGAATCAGCCCCAGCATTTT	CASSWGENQPQHF
NA	TRBV6-7	NA	TRBJ1-5	TGTGCCAGCAGTTACTCTCTAGGGGCGAGCAATCAGCCCCAGCATTTT	CASSYSLGASNQPQHF
TRBD1	TRBV5-1	NA	TRBJ1-4	TGCGCCAGCAGCGGATACAGGGGGGTTAGAGAAAAACTGTTTTTT	CASSGYRGVREKLFF
NA	TRBV5-1	few	TRBJ1-6	TGCGCCAGCAGCCCGGTACAGGGTCTCTCTTCACCCCTCCACTTT	CASSPVQGLSSPLHF
NA	TRBV4-1	once	TRBJ1-6	TGCGCCAGCAGCCGCGGTGATGCCAGTGGACCCCTCCACTTT	CASSRGDASGPLHF
NA	TRBV6-1	NA	TRBJ2-1	TGTGCCAGCAGTTGGGGAGGCAGGAATGAGCAGTTCTTC	CASSWGGRNEQFF
NA	TRBV6-5	once	TRBJ1-1	TGTGCCAGCAGTTACGGGGCCGGCACTGAAGCTTTCTTT	CASSYGAGTEAFF
TRBD2	TRBV7-3	NA	TRBJ2-1	TGTGCCAGCAGTCCGAGACTAGCGGGTGTTGAAGAGCAGTTCTTC	CASSPRLAGVEEQFF
NA	TRBV20-1	NA	TRBJ2-5	TGCAGTGCTAGAATCAGGGAGACCCAGTACTTC	CSARIRETQYF
TRBD2	TRBV28	NA	TRBJ2-3	TGTGCCAGCAGTTTACCCACTCGGACTAGCGGGGGACTTACAGATACGCAGTATTTT	CASSLPTRTSGGLTDTQYF
NA	TRBV6-5	NA	TRBJ2-6	TGTGCCAGCAAAAAGTCGGGTGCTGGGGCCAACGTCCTGACTTTC	CASKKSGAGANVLTF
TRBD1	TRBV5-1	NA	TRBJ2-7	TGCGCCAGCAGCGGGGGACAGGCCTACGAGCAGTACTTC	CASSGGQAYEQYF
TRBD2	TRBV30	NA	TRBJ2-1	TGTGCCTGGACTAGCGGGAGTGCGAATGAGCAGTTCTTC	CAWTSGSANEQFF
NA	TRBV2	NA	TRBJ1-2	TGTGCCAGCGGGACGGTCCCTAATGGCTACACCTTC	CASGTVPNGYTF
TRBD1	TRBV6-5	NA	TRBJ1-1	TGTGCCAGCAGTTGGGACAGGGGTGAGAGAGTCACTGAAGCTTTCTTT	CASSWDRGERVTEAFF
NA	TRBV19	NA	TRBJ2-7	TGTGCCAGTAGTATTTTATCGGGCGAGCAGTACTTC	CASSILSGEQYF
NA	TRBV28	NA	TRBJ1-5	TGTGCCAGCTTACAAAGACGGTCTAGCAATCAGCCCCAGCATTTT	CASLQRRSSNQPQHF
NA	TRBV27	NA	TRBJ2-7	TGTGCCAGCAGGGGCCCAAATACCTACGAGCAGTACTTC	CASRGPNTYEQYF
TRBD2	TRBV18	NA	TRBJ2-5	TGTGCCAGCTCACCACAAGCGGGAGGGCTGGAGACCCAGTACTTC	CASSPQAGGLETQYF
TRBD1	TRBV19	NA	TRBJ1-3	TGTGCCAGTAGTTGGGACAGAGCTCCCTCTGGAAACACCATATATTTT	CASSWDRAPSGNTIYF
TRBD1	TRBV5-4	NA	TRBJ1-1	TGTGCCAGCAGCCTCCAGGGACAGGTAGGCACTGAAGCTTTCTTT	CASSLQGQVGTEAFF
NA	TRBV29-1	once	TRBJ2-5	TGCAGCGCATCCAGGGGGACGGGGGACCAAGAGACCCAGTACTTC	CSASRGTGDQETQYF
TRBD2	TRBV6-1	NA	TRBJ2-1	TGTGCCAGCAGTGATTATATTGGGGCTAGCGGGAGGGCCACGCATGAGCAGTTCTTC	CASSDYIGASGRATHEQFF
NA	TRBV29-1	NA	TRBJ2-7	TGCAGCGTTGAAAACCGACAGACCTACGAGCAGTACTTC	CSVENRQTYEQYF
NA	TRBV19	NA	TRBJ1-5	TGTGCCAGTAGTACAGGTTATCAGCCCCAGCATTTT	CASSTGYQPQHF
NA	TRBV7-3	NA	TRBJ1-3	TGTGCCAGCAGCCCTTCGGGGGCTGGAAACACCATATATTTT	CASSPSGAGNTIYF
NA	TRBV27	NA	TRBJ1-2	TGTGCCAGCAGCACACTCCCGACCACCCCCTATGGCTACACCTTC	CASSTLPTTPYGYTF
NA	TRBV27	few	TRBJ1-5	TGTGCCAGCAGTGGACACATGTATCAGCCCCAGCATTTT	CASSGHMYQPQHF